The 10 T cell receptor beta chains below were found in one sample sequenced in a study of cytomegalovirus exposure and HLA in healthy donors. The PCR ran on 60 Vbeta and 13 Jbeta primers. Produced via immunoSEQ multiplex PCR; TCRdb's table is partial and in-frame only. The sample has roughly 120,000 clones. Input material: PBMCs. These receptor sequences come from a man aged 40-49 years in good health and CMV-seronegative.

V usage is TRBV27 and J usage is TRBJ2-5; 13 bases are a match to TRBD2. With 3 bases clipped from V and 5 bases from J, the junction kept 6 bases outside the gene matches. The CDR3 runs to 16 residues. Germline CDR1 is MNHEY and CDR2 is SMNVEV (reference sequence). CDR3 region: CASSFLGLAGVETQYF. In DNA, the CDR3 is TGTGCCAGCAGTTTCCTTGGACTAGCGGGAGTGGAGACCCAGTACTTC.

This chain uses TRBV5-1 with TRBJ2-3; no firm D call. CDR3 size: 14 residues. Germline V gives CDR1 SGHRS, CDR2 YFSETQ. Trimming stripped 2 bases from V and 2 bases from J, with 9 bases between. The CDR3 DNA reads as TGCGCCAGCAGCTTTCTGGCCAACACAGATACGCAGTATTTT. As protein: CASSFLANTDTQYF. The full variable domain, rest sourced from reference TRBV5-1 and TRBJ2-3, is KAGVTQTPRYLIKTRGQQVTLSCSPISGHRSVSWYQQTPGQGLQFLFEYFSETQRNKGNFPGRFSGRQFSNSRSEMNVSTLELGDSALYLCASSFLANTDTQYFGPGTRLTVL.

The V call is TRBV11-3, the J call TRBJ2-1; D possibly corresponds to TRBD1 (6 bases). Germline lookup yields CDR1 SGHNT and CDR2 YENEEA. The CDR3 length is 13 residues. V lost 5 bases and J 6 bases, leaving 11 bases between the germline ends. The CDR3 here is CASSRTVGNEQFF. As DNA, the CDR3 is TGTGCCAGCAGCAGGACAGTGGGCAATGAGCAGTTCTTC.

The gene calls are TRBV11-3 and TRBJ2-7, with D uncertain. Trimming shortened V by 5 bases and J by 7 bases, and 18 bases separated the two germline ends. Germline lookup yields CDR1 SGHNT and CDR2 YENEEA. CDR3 length: 14 residues. In DNA, the CDR3 is TGTGCCAGCAGCCCCTTCCCAACACCCTGGGAGCAGTACTTC. As protein: CASSPFPTPWEQYF.

The rearrangement joins TRBV30 to TRBJ1-2; a weak D match, TRBD1 (5 bases). This CDR3 spans 12 amino acids. Trimming removed 3 bases at V and 4 bases at J, with 9 bases between. Germline values: CDR1 GTSNPN, CDR2 SVGIG (reference sequence). The CDR3 coding sequence is TGTGCCTGGAGCCGGACATCCTATGGCTACACCTTC. Protein: CAWSRTSYGYTF.

The chain recombines TRBV7-9 with TRBJ2-1; 7 positions agree with TRBD1. CDR1 is SEHNR, CDR2 FQNEAQ, per germline (reference sequence). The CDR3 is 12 residues long. Trimming at V came to 6 bases and at J to 12 bases, leaving 8 bases not matched to a gene. The CDR3 sequence: CASSTTGVGQFF. Written as DNA, the CDR3 is TGTGCCAGCAGTACCACAGGGGTAGGGCAGTTCTTC.

This chain connects TRBV11-3 to TRBJ1-5; D might be TRBD1 (5 bases). Germline CDR1 and CDR2: SGHNT and YENEEA. V lost 1 base and J 4 bases, leaving 11 bases between the germline ends. The CDR3 sequence is 15 residues long. CDR3 nucleotides: TGTGCCAGCAGCTTAGGATATGGGGGGAATCAGCCCCAGCATTTT. It codes for CASSLGYGGNQPQHF.

The rearrangement joins TRBV5-6 to TRBJ1-1; D is undetermined. Germline CDR1 reads SGHDT; CDR2 reads YYEEEE. CDR3 length: 13 residues. Trimming removed 4 bases at V and 6 bases at J, with 13 bases between. This CDR3 is CASSPLRGPEAFF. The CDR3 nucleotides read TGTGCCAGCAGCCCTCTGAGAGGCCCTGAAGCTTTCTTT. The entire variable domain, with the rest obtained from reference TRBV5-6 and TRBJ1-1, is as follows: DAGVTQSPTHLIKTRGQQVTLRCSPKSGHDTVSWYQQALGQGPQFIFQYYEEEERQRGNFPDRFSGHQFPNYSSELNVNALLLGDSALYLCASSPLRGPEAFFGQGTRLTVV.

This chain links TRBV6-1 with TRBJ2-1; tentatively, D is TRBD2 (7 bases). Germline lookup yields CDR1 MNHNS and CDR2 SASEGT. With 1 base removed from V and 16 bases from J, the gap between germline ends came to 17 bases. The CDR3 is made up of 13 amino acids. DNA of the CDR3: TGTGCCAGCAGTGAAGAGCCCGGGGGGCGTAAATTCTTC. This translates into CASSEEPGGRKFF.

The gene calls are TRBV6-6 and TRBJ2-3, with D perhaps matching TRBD1 (5 bases). Germline CDR1 and CDR2: MNHNY and SVGAGI (reference sequence). The V end was cut by 6 bases, the J end by 3 bases, with 10 bases between. This CDR3 region has 13 residues. This CDR3 is CASRGQGTDTQYF. In DNA form, the CDR3 reads TGTGCCAGCAGGGGGCAAGGAACAGATACGCAGTATTTT.